Sequencing of this T cell receptor beta chain was carried out in a study of cytomegalovirus exposure and HLA in healthy donors (dated 2017 in TCRdb). Study-level background: An earlier analysis of approximately 550 of the donors reported approximately 270 Gb of sequence data and roughly 100 million unique TCR beta sequences from roughly 180 million T cells. An early release covering 550 to 650 HLA-typed donors comprised roughly 300 gigabases of sequencing data and roughly 85 million unique TCR sequences. Among the approximately 420 genotyped donors, around 81% belonged to the genetic ancestry cluster associated with self-reported Caucasian donors. The study aimed to test whether cataloging public T cell receptors could reveal signatures of past pathogen exposure. The study profiled the T cell repertoires of about 720 subjects by immunosequencing and related them to cytomegalovirus serostatus. A separate validation cohort of approximately 130 different subjects was used in addition to the approximately 700-subject first cohort. To predict cytomegalovirus infection status, the study brought together high-throughput TCR immunosequencing, statistical association of individual TCRs with disease status, and machine learning. A later analysis re-examined previously published TCR beta repertoires from 600 to 700 donors and added high-resolution HLA genotyping to investigate patterns of TCR occurrence. Rather than using new phenotypic data, the later analysis identified candidate immune exposures from TCR beta sequences and from how often those sequences occurred across donors. An earlier analysis of 500 to 650 of the donors applied high-throughput TCR beta sequencing to assess whether each TCR beta V gene segment acted as functional or pseudogenic. Donor age, sex, ethnicity and CMV serostatus were collected together with the repertoire data. Genome-wide SNP genotypes for about 65% of the 666 donors were used in a later genetic analysis, which treated that subset as a discovery cohort. Every repertoire in the discovery cohort had been generated on one and the same sequencing platform. HLA typing covered class I and class II loci at four-digit resolution. The number of donors typed differed by locus, with 629-630 for A, B, C, DRB1 and DQB1, around 500 for DQA1, 606 for DPA1, and roughly 450 for DPB1. Roughly 5 DR-DQ haplotypes were handled as single units for association and clustering because linkage in the cohort was strong. Among under 450 genotyped donors of the cohort, an average of approximately 240,000 unique TCR beta nucleotide sequences were sequenced per donor, roughly 18% of them non-productive.

The receptor library was made with the immunoSEQ multiplex PCR assay. For the multiplex PCR, a mixture combining 60 forward primers for TCR Vbeta segments and 13 reverse primers for TCR Jbeta segments was used. The CDR3 region of rearranged TCR beta genes was amplified from genomic DNA with a multiplex PCR assay. On the Illumina HiSeq System, the amplified TCR beta libraries were sequenced as 87-base-pair reads. The authors' analysis ran thus. In a later analysis, around 80 million unique TCR beta chains were counted across the 666 repertoires, and roughly 11 million of these chains were shared by at least two donors. A nearest-neighbor algorithm error-corrected the raw reads and collapsed the reads into unique sequences, merging closely related sequences to remove PCR and sequencing errors. CDR3 sequences were aligned to IMGT reference sequences to assign V, D and J gene segments. For a sequence to be retained, a match of at least six nucleotides was required to both a V gene segment and a J gene segment. A rearrangement counted as productive if the CDR3 had no stop codons and remained in frame with V and J, and every other rearrangement counted as non-productive. Following IMGT convention, CDR3 was defined as the stretch from the second conserved V-encoded cysteine to the conserved J-encoded phenylalanine. The earlier analysis of roughly 590 of the donors excluded sequences that lacked an unambiguous match to a single V gene segment. An earlier analysis of fewer than 750 of the donors called V segments functional above 56.7% productive rearrangements and segregating when the between-donor standard deviation exceeded 5%. A statistical classification framework was built for diagnosing cytomegalovirus status from the catalog of TCR beta chain sequences. A later analysis assigned V and J genes by comparing TCR nucleotide sequences with IMGT/GENE-DB human TR gene sequences. Using the TCRdist pipeline, a later analysis assigned CDR3 sequences along with most-parsimonious VDJ recombination scenarios. In a later analysis, each TCR beta chain was defined by its CDR3 amino acid sequence together with its V-gene family, and reads without a unique V-gene family were excluded. In a later analysis, fewer than 650 highly shared, low-generation-probability nucleotide sequences were removed to address suspected cross-contamination and a sequencing artifact. In a later analysis, a clonal expansion index was calculated for each public chain from normalized within-repertoire ranks of inferred template counts. In a later analysis, generation probabilities were computed with a VDJ recombination model fitted to out-of-frame rearrangements, and the resulting probabilities were checked against IGoR. A later analysis scored TCR-TCR, TCR-HLA and TCR-CMV co-occurrence with hypergeometric tests, applying a repertoire-size bias correction to TCR pairs. To estimate false discovery rates, a later analysis permuted the HLA or CMV assignments 20 times. A later analysis grouped co-occurring TCRs with DBSCAN, adding TCRdist sequence similarity when clustering within HLA-allele-positive subsets. For co-occurrence clustering, repertoires with fewer than 30,000 or more than 120,000 public chains were excluded, along with about five repertoires with anomalous nucleotide sharing. Not all clones reach the TCRdb copy of this immuneACCESS table, which keeps in-frame sequences only. Checked studies attribute under half of the gap to unresolved V genes and leave the rest unexplained. That table is the source of V, J and clone size, and D and trimming were worked out from the DNA. The sample records 100,000 to 150,000 clones, around 82% of which are singletons. The ten top clones hold about 11% of the sample.

The cohort was made up of around 720 healthy bone marrow donors. Cohort members were all nominally healthy when sampled, although unrecorded immune exposures were likely present. The donor was CMV seropositive and was included in the group of 289 seropositive cohort members. Every donor gave a peripheral blood sample, and the peripheral blood mononuclear cells from that sample were used for TCR beta sequencing. The Qiagen DNeasy Blood Extraction Kit was used to extract genomic DNA from the blood cell samples. The CDR3 contains 13 residues, cysteine and phenylalanine counted. The sequence is cut down to CDR3 DNA, 39 bases in frame from base 1. V lost 0 bases and J lost 9 bases; the stretch between them is 9 bases long. CDR1 LGHNA and CDR2 YSLEER are derived from the germline V gene. As regards this clone: There is no known antigen for this receptor. Base qualities are not at hand, and no much larger clone is one base apart.

Broader findings and caveats from the paper: Cytomegalovirus status was reported to be diagnosed by the classifier with high specificity and sensitivity in both the original and validation cohorts. In a later analysis, several top co-occurrence clusters were reported to appear linked to parvovirus B19, influenza, CMV and Epstein-Barr virus. A further reported finding was that TCR beta sequences accurately predicted the HLA-A and HLA-B alleles for most subjects in the first cohort. HLA typing was unavailable for some donors at each locus, so association tests used only the typed subset. An association between a missense DCLRE1C variant and V-gene and J-gene trimming of TCR beta chains was found in a later genetic analysis and replicated in an independent cohort. Strong co-occurrence of HLA alleles, especially DR and DQ, made assigning TCR associations to individual alleles difficult. The study listed 170 or so TCR beta chains as associated with cytomegalovirus. The authors suggested that the approach could potentially be extended to other disease states and immunological phenotypes. About 17 rarely observed V segments, including chromosome 9 orphons, were excluded from the earlier analysis of about 600 of the donors because counts were too low. In a later analysis, the rate of TCR association differed among HLA loci, with DRB1 alleles having the most associated TCRs and HLA-C alleles having the fewest. In vitro tests confirmed that a few of the cytomegalovirus-associated TCR beta chains recognize cytomegalovirus antigens. A group of highly shared sequence variants was considered likely to be a technical artifact of the sequencing pipeline. Linkage disequilibrium might explain the correlated functional status among segregating V segments, but an unknown experimental factor could not be ruled out. Presence/absence analyses assumed roughly uniform sequencing depth across donors, an assumption that may not hold. Because the 87-base-pair reads could not distinguish some IMGT-functional V segments, including TRBV6-2 and TRBV6-3, those segments were excluded. A later analysis associated 16,951 TCR beta sequences with specific HLA alleles at a false discovery rate of 0.05. While some public TCRs were present in many individuals, most TCR sequences turned up only very rarely across donors. Only TCR beta chains were sequenced in this cohort, and the absence of alpha or paired-chain data limited detectable features. Compared with the approximately 700-donor mean, donors in an Asian-associated ancestry cluster had fewer N-insertions in productive TCRs, according to a later genetic analysis. Most CMV-associated TCR beta chains appeared to be HLA-restricted in a later analysis, and the HLA associations seemed to be driven largely by CMV exposure. A later analysis found that HLA-associated TCR beta chains were more clonally expanded and had lower generation probabilities than equally common non-associated chains. In an earlier analysis of about 600 of the donors, most TCR beta V segments appeared in productive rearrangements about 87% or about 30% of the time, broadly matching IMGT annotations. Immune exposure information for the cohort was limited to CMV serostatus.

The receptor was isolated from a male donor in good health and CMV-seropositive. In this chain, TRBV4-3 is recombined with TRBJ2-1; no D gene call is confident. The specimen was PBMCs. The nucleotide sequence reads TGCGCCAGCAGCCAAGATCCGGTGCTTGAGCAGTTCTTC. It encodes CASSQDPVLEQFF.